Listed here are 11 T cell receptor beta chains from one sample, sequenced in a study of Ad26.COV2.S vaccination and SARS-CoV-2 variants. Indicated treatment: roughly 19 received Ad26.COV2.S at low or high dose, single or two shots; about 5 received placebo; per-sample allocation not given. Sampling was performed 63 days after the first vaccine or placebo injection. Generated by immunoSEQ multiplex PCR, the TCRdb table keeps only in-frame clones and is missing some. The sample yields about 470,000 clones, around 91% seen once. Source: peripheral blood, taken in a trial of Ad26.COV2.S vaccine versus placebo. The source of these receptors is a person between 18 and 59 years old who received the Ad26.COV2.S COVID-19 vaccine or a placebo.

The CDR3 reads CASSLLGQGAQGETQYF. The CDR3 DNA follows: TGTGCCAGCAGCTTATTGGGTCAGGGGGCTCAGGGAGAGACCCAGTACTTC. The rearrangement links TRBV7-9 to TRBJ2-5; 8 bases fit TRBD1. Germline V CDR1 and CDR2: SEHNR, FQNEAQ (reference sequence). This CDR3 has 17 amino acids. The junction had 12 bases not matched to a gene; V was cut back by 2 bases and J by 4 bases.

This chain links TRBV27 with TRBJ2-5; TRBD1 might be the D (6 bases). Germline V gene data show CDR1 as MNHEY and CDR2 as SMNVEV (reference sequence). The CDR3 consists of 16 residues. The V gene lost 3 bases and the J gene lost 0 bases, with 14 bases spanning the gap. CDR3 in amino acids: CASSFSPDRYQETQYF. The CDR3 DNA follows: TGTGCCAGCAGTTTCAGCCCGGACAGATACCAAGAGACCCAGTACTTC.

The CDR3 bases are TGTGCCAGCAGCTCCCCGGACAGGGTTGGCTACACCTTC. As protein: CASSSPDRVGYTF. V usage is TRBV5-4 and J usage is TRBJ1-2, with 8 positions matching TRBD1. The germline CDR1 and CDR2 sequences are SGHNT and YYREEE (reference sequence). V shed 3 bases, J shed 7 bases, and the junction held 5 bases outside the gene matches. The CDR3 is 13 residues long.

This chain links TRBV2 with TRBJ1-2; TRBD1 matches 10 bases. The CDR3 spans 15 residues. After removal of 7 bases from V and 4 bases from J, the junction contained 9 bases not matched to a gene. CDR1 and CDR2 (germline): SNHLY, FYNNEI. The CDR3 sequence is CASKFGTGEPYGYTF. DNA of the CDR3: TGTGCCAGCAAATTTGGGACAGGGGAACCCTATGGCTACACCTTC.

The CDR3 nucleotides are TGTGCCAGCAGCTCATCCGACAGGGACTATGGCTACACCTTC. Amino acids: CASSSSDRDYGYTF. The chain has TRBV5-4 and TRBJ1-2; 7 nucleotides agree with TRBD1. CDR3 length equals 14 residues. CDR1 is SGHNT, CDR2 YYREEE, per germline (reference sequence). With V trimmed by 3 bases and J by 3 bases, 5 bases remained unmatched.

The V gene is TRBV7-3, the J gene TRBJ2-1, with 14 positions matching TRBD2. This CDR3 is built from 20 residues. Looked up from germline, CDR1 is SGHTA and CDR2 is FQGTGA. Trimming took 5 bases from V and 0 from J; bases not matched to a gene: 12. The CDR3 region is CASSLIRTSGRPGSYNEQFF. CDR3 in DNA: TGTGCCAGCAGCCTAATCCGGACTAGCGGGAGGCCAGGCTCCTACAATGAGCAGTTCTTC.

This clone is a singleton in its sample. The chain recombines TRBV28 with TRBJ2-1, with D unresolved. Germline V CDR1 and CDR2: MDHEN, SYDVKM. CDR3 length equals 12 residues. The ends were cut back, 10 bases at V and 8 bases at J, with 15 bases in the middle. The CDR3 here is CAIRRSWDEQFF. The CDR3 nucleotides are TGTGCCATCCGAAGGAGCTGGGATGAGCAGTTCTTC.

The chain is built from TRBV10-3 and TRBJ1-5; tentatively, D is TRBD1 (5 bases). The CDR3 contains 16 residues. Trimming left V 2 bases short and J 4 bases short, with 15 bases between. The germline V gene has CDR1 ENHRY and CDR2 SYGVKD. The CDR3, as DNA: TGTGCCATCAGTGAGATCGGGGGATCCGCAAATCAGCCCCAGCATTTT. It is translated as CAISEIGGSANQPQHF.

CDR3 DNA sequence: TGTGCCAGCAGCTCACAGACAGGGGTCAGCTCTGTGCAGTACTTC. Its translation is CASSSQTGVSSVQYF. This rearrangement joins TRBV28 to TRBJ2-7; 8 bases line up with TRBD1. J lost 9 bases, V lost 6 bases, and 16 bases had no gene match. Germline V CDR1 and CDR2: MDHEN, SYDVKM. CDR3 size: 15 residues.

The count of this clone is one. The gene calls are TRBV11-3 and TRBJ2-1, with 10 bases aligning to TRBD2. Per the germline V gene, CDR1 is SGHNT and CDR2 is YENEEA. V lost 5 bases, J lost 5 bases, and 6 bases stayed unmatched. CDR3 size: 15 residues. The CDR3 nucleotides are TGTGCCAGCAGCCTTAGACTAGCGGGTAACAATGAGCAGTTCTTC. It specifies CASSLRLAGNNEQFF.

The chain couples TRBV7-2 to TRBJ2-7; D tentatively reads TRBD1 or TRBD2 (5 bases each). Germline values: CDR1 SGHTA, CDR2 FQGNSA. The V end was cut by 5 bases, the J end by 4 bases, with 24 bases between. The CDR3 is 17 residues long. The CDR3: CASSPSGDGTGRYEQYF. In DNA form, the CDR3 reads TGTGCCAGCAGCCCATCCGGGGACGGAACGGGGCGTTACGAGCAGTACTTC.